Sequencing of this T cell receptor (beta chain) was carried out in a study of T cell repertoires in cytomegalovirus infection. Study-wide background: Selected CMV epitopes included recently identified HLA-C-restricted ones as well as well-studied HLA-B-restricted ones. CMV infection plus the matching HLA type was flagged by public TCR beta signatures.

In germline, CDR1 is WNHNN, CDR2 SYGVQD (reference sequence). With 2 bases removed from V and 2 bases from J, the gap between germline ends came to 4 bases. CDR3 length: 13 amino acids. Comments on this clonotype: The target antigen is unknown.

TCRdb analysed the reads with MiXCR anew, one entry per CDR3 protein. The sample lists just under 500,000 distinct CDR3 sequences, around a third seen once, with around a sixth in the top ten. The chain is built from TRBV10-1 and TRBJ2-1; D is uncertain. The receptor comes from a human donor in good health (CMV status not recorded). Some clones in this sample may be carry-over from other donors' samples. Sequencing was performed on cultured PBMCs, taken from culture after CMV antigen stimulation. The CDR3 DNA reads TGCGCCAGCAGTGAGGGGACCTACAATGAGCAGTTCTTC. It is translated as CASSEGTYNEQFF.